Listed here are 6 T cell receptor beta chains from one sample, sequenced in a study of blood T cell repertoires in COVID-19. TCRdb's table, derived via immunoSEQ multiplex PCR, lists solely in-frame clones and lacks some. The sample lists a few hundred thousand clones, 88% occurring once. Sequencing input: PBMCs or T cells enriched from blood (not recorded which). Source of these receptors: a woman younger than 35 who had recovered from COVID-19.

The chain carries TRBV4-3 and TRBJ1-5; D is unresolved. V lost 4 bases to trimming and J lost 5 bases, with 15 bases between them. This CDR3 contains 15 residues. Per the germline V gene, CDR1 is LGHNA and CDR2 is YSLEER. The CDR3 DNA reads TGCGCCAGCAGCCCGAGCCGCTGGGGAGATCAGCCCCAGCATTTT. Protein: CASSPSRWGDQPQHF.

V and J are TRBV6-6 and TRBJ2-1, with a tentative D call TRBD2 (5 bases). This CDR3 has 14 residues. Trimming pared 0 bases from V and 9 bases from J, leaving 12 bases between. Germline CDR1 MNHNY, CDR2 SVGAGI (reference sequence). The CDR3 here is CASSYSRGFSEQFF. CDR3 bases: TGTGCCAGCAGTTACTCGAGAGGGTTTTCTGAGCAGTTCTTC.

This chain joins TRBV18 and TRBJ1-1, with 9 bases aligning to TRBD1. Germline CDR1 reads KGHSH; CDR2 reads LQKENI. CDR3 length: 16 residues. Germline trimming cut 4 bases from V and 11 bases from J; bases unmatched to any gene: 17. CDR3 in amino acids: CASSLQHEQGALVAFF. CDR3 DNA sequence: TGTGCCAGCTCACTCCAACACGAACAGGGGGCACTCGTGGCTTTCTTT.

V usage is TRBV4-1 and J usage is TRBJ2-3; D is possibly TRBD1 (5 bases). Looked up from germline, CDR1 is MGHRA and CDR2 is YSYEKL. The CDR3 sequence is 14 residues long. Deletions cut 0 bases from V and 2 bases from J, with 6 bases between. The CDR3 DNA reads as TGCGCCAGCAGCCAAGAGGGGCTCACAGATACGCAGTATTTT. Translation: CASSQEGLTDTQYF.

The chain is built from TRBV7-2 and TRBJ2-7, with D maybe TRBD2 (6 bases). Germline-derived CDR1 and CDR2 are SGHTA and FQGNSA. The V gene lost 10 bases and the J gene lost 5 bases, with 18 bases spanning the gap. The CDR3 extends over 13 amino acids. The CDR3 region has the DNA TGTGCCACCAAACGGGGGATGGGGGACGAGCAGTACTTC. It encodes CATKRGMGDEQYF.

V usage is TRBV28 and J usage is TRBJ1-2, with D unresolved. CDR1 and CDR2 from the germline V gene are MDHEN and SYDVKM. There are 13 residues in the CDR3. V shed 5 bases and J shed 3 bases, with 10 bases lying between them. CDR3 sequence: CASSPPGDYGYTF. The CDR3 coding sequence is TGTGCCAGCAGTCCTCCCGGGGACTATGGCTACACCTTC.